Below are 14 T cell receptor beta chains sequenced from a single sample in a study of blood T cell repertoires in COVID-19 (TCRdb year 2020). The library relied on the immunoSEQ multiplex PCR assay. TCRdb obtained this table from immuneACCESS and retained in-frame rearrangements with V and J assigned. These tables miss some clones; where compared with another copy, unresolved V genes account for less than half of the shortfall, and the remainder is unexplained. The sample table contains fewer than 350,000 clones; only one count was recorded for around 88% of them. The top ten clones comprise under 7% of the sample. Input material: PBMCs or T cells enriched from blood (not recorded which). These TCRs come from a woman aged 40 to 50 who had recovered from COVID-19.

The gene calls are TRBV5-6 and TRBJ1-2; 8 bases agree with TRBD1. Germline V gives CDR1 SGHDT, CDR2 YYEEEE. With V trimmed by 3 bases and J by 7 bases, 2 bases remained unmatched. The CDR3 has 12 residues. The CDR3, as DNA: TGTGCCAGCAGCTACGGACAGGGTGGCTACACCTTC. Translation: CASSYGQGGYTF.

V is TRBV27 and J is TRBJ2-3; 8 bases fit TRBD2. The trim removed 7 bases at V and 2 bases at J, leaving 8 bases unmatched. The CDR3 has 15 amino acids. The V gene's germline CDR1 is MNHEY and CDR2 SMNVEV (reference sequence). The DNA for the CDR3 is TGTGCCAGCATTGACGTAGCGGGGCCCACAGATACGCAGTATTTT. Translated, it gives CASIDVAGPTDTQYF.

This chain connects TRBV5-4 to TRBJ1-4, with 10 bases matching TRBD1. The V and J ends lost 4 bases and 8 bases, in that order; junction bases with no gene match: 8. Germline V gives CDR1 SGHNT, CDR2 YYREEE (reference sequence). The CDR3 has 15 amino acids. The CDR3 DNA reads TGTGCCAGCAGCGTATCGACAGGGGGCTACGAAAAACTGTTTTTT. It translates to CASSVSTGGYEKLFF.

The rearrangement uses TRBV28 and TRBJ1-4; the D gene is possibly TRBD1 (6 bases). The CDR3 is 16 residues long. V was cut by 7 bases and J by 5 bases, with 20 bases left in between. CDR1 and CDR2 (germline): MDHEN, SYDVKM. The CDR3 nucleotides read TGTGCCAGCACCAATCCCCTGGGGCAGGGGAATGAAAAACTGTTTTTT. Protein product: CASTNPLGQGNEKLFF. Full variable domain (remainder filled in from reference TRBV28 and TRBJ1-4): DVKVTQSSRYLVKRTGEKVFLECVQDMDHENMFWYRQDPGLGLRLIYFSYDVKMKEKGDIPEGYSVSREKKERFSLILESASTNQTSMYLCASTNPLGQGNEKLFFGSGTQLSVL.

The chain carries TRBV5-4 and TRBJ2-7, with 11 positions matching TRBD2. Germline CDR1 SGHNT, CDR2 YYREEE (reference sequence). The J segment lost 0 bases and the V segment lost 1 base, leaving 3 bases of the junction unmatched. The CDR3 is 16 residues long. The CDR3 protein is CASSLKTSGTSYEQYF. The CDR3 DNA follows: TGTGCCAGCAGCTTGAAGACTAGCGGGACCTCCTACGAGCAGTACTTC.

The table lists this clone with a count of one. The chain recombines TRBV7-6 with TRBJ1-4; 10 nucleotides match TRBD1. CDR1 is SGHVS, CDR2 FNYEAQ, per germline. The V and J ends lost 3 bases and 4 bases, in that order; junction bases with no gene match: 14. The CDR3 loop spans 19 amino acids. CDR3 region: CASSLGRDRGRRGNEKLFF. Written as DNA, the CDR3 is TGTGCCAGCAGCTTGGGCCGCGACAGGGGGCGCAGGGGTAATGAAAAACTGTTTTTT.

This chain connects TRBV2 to TRBJ2-3, with D perhaps matching TRBD2 (5 bases). This CDR3 region has 16 residues. V lost 3 bases and J lost 2, with 15 bases in between. Germline V gene lookup returns CDR1 SNHLY and CDR2 FYNNEI. The CDR3 nucleotides are TGTGCCAGCAGTGAGGTTCCCAAGCGGTCCACAGATACGCAGTATTTT. It yields the protein CASSEVPKRSTDTQYF.

Only one count was recorded for this clone. This rearrangement joins TRBV7-3 to TRBJ2-1; a possible D gene is TRBD2 (7 bases). V was trimmed by 2 bases and J by 8 bases, leaving 13 bases between them. CDR3 length: 14 residues. CDR1 is SGHTA and CDR2 is FQGTGA in the germline V gene. CDR3 residues: CASSLAGASDEQFF. The CDR3 DNA sequence: TGTGCCAGCAGCTTAGCGGGGGCGAGCGATGAGCAGTTCTTC.

This clone came up once. The rearrangement joins TRBV24-1 to TRBJ1-2, with TRBD1 identical over 7 bases. V was clipped by 4 bases and J by 8 bases; unmatched bases: 3. The CDR3 loop spans 12 amino acids. CDR1 is KGHDR, CDR2 SFDVKD, per germline. CDR3 nucleotide sequence: TGTGCCACCAGTGACGACAGGGACGGCTACACCTTC. Amino acid sequence: CATSDDRDGYTF.

The V gene is TRBV6-2 or TRBV6-3, the J gene TRBJ1-5, with unresolved D. Germline V lookup: CDR1 MNHEY, CDR2 SVGEGT. The CDR3 is made up of 15 amino acids. V was pared by 2 bases and J by 2 bases, with 10 bases between. The CDR3 nucleotides read TGTGCCAGCAGTTACGGGAGCATCCGCAATCAGCCCCAGCATTTT. Amino acid sequence: CASSYGSIRNQPQHF.

V is TRBV28 and J is TRBJ1-6; no definite D call. The CDR3 is 12 amino acids. V was trimmed by 3 bases and J by 7 bases, leaving 4 bases between them. The V gene's germline CDR1 is MDHEN and CDR2 SYDVKM. In DNA form, the CDR3 reads TGTGCCAGCAGTTTTCTGAATTCACCCCTCCACTTT. Translating it yields CASSFLNSPLHF.

The genes are TRBV4-1 and TRBJ1-4, with a possible D match to TRBD1 (5 bases). V was cut by 0 bases and J by 8 bases, with 16 bases left in between. Germline V gene lookup returns CDR1 MGHRA and CDR2 YSYEKL. This CDR3 is 16 amino acids long. CDR3 loop: CASSQDGKQAYEKLFF. The CDR3 DNA is TGCGCCAGCAGCCAAGATGGTAAACAGGCATACGAAAAACTGTTTTTT.

This chain links TRBV5-4 with TRBJ1-1; D perhaps matches TRBD1 (5 bases). This CDR3 spans 17 amino acids. Germline CDR1 and CDR2: SGHNT and YYREEE (reference sequence). V was clipped by 0 bases and J by 4 bases, with 19 bases between them. DNA of the CDR3: TGTGCCAGCAGCTTGGCGGGGGGGACGAGGGAAACCACTGAAGCTTTCTTT. Translating it yields CASSLAGGTRETTEAFF.

The chain has TRBV6-5 and TRBJ1-6; TRBD1 aligns across 7 bases. Germline V gene lookup returns CDR1 MNHEY and CDR2 SVGAGI. The J segment lost 9 bases and the V segment lost 6 bases, leaving 11 bases of the junction unmatched. The CDR3 runs to 15 residues. DNA of the CDR3: TGTGCCAGCAGAGGAACCGGGACAGATTCTTCACCCCTCCACTTT. It is translated as CASRGTGTDSSPLHF.